This T cell receptor beta chain was sequenced in a study of cytomegalovirus exposure and HLA in healthy donors. Study conclusions and caveats: Sequencing likely produced, as an artifact, a cluster of highly shared sequence variants.

PCR used 60 Vbeta primers and 13 Jbeta primers. This table comes from immunoSEQ multiplex PCR, and its TCRdb copy is limited to in-frame clones, with some not included. Among about 98,000 clones listed, nearly 65% were seen once. The CDR3 length is 13 residues. V was cut by 5 bases and J by 3 bases, with 11 bases left in between. Germline lookup yields CDR1 MNHNS and CDR2 SASEGT. This clone appeared once. Its antigen is unidentified. The sequence came from a human donor in good health. J is TRBJ2-7 and V is TRBV6-1; the D is unclear. The sequencing input was PBMCs. The CDR3 bases are TGTGCCAGCAGTCTGTATGTAAACTACGAGCAGTACTTC. Protein sequence: CASSLYVNYEQYF.